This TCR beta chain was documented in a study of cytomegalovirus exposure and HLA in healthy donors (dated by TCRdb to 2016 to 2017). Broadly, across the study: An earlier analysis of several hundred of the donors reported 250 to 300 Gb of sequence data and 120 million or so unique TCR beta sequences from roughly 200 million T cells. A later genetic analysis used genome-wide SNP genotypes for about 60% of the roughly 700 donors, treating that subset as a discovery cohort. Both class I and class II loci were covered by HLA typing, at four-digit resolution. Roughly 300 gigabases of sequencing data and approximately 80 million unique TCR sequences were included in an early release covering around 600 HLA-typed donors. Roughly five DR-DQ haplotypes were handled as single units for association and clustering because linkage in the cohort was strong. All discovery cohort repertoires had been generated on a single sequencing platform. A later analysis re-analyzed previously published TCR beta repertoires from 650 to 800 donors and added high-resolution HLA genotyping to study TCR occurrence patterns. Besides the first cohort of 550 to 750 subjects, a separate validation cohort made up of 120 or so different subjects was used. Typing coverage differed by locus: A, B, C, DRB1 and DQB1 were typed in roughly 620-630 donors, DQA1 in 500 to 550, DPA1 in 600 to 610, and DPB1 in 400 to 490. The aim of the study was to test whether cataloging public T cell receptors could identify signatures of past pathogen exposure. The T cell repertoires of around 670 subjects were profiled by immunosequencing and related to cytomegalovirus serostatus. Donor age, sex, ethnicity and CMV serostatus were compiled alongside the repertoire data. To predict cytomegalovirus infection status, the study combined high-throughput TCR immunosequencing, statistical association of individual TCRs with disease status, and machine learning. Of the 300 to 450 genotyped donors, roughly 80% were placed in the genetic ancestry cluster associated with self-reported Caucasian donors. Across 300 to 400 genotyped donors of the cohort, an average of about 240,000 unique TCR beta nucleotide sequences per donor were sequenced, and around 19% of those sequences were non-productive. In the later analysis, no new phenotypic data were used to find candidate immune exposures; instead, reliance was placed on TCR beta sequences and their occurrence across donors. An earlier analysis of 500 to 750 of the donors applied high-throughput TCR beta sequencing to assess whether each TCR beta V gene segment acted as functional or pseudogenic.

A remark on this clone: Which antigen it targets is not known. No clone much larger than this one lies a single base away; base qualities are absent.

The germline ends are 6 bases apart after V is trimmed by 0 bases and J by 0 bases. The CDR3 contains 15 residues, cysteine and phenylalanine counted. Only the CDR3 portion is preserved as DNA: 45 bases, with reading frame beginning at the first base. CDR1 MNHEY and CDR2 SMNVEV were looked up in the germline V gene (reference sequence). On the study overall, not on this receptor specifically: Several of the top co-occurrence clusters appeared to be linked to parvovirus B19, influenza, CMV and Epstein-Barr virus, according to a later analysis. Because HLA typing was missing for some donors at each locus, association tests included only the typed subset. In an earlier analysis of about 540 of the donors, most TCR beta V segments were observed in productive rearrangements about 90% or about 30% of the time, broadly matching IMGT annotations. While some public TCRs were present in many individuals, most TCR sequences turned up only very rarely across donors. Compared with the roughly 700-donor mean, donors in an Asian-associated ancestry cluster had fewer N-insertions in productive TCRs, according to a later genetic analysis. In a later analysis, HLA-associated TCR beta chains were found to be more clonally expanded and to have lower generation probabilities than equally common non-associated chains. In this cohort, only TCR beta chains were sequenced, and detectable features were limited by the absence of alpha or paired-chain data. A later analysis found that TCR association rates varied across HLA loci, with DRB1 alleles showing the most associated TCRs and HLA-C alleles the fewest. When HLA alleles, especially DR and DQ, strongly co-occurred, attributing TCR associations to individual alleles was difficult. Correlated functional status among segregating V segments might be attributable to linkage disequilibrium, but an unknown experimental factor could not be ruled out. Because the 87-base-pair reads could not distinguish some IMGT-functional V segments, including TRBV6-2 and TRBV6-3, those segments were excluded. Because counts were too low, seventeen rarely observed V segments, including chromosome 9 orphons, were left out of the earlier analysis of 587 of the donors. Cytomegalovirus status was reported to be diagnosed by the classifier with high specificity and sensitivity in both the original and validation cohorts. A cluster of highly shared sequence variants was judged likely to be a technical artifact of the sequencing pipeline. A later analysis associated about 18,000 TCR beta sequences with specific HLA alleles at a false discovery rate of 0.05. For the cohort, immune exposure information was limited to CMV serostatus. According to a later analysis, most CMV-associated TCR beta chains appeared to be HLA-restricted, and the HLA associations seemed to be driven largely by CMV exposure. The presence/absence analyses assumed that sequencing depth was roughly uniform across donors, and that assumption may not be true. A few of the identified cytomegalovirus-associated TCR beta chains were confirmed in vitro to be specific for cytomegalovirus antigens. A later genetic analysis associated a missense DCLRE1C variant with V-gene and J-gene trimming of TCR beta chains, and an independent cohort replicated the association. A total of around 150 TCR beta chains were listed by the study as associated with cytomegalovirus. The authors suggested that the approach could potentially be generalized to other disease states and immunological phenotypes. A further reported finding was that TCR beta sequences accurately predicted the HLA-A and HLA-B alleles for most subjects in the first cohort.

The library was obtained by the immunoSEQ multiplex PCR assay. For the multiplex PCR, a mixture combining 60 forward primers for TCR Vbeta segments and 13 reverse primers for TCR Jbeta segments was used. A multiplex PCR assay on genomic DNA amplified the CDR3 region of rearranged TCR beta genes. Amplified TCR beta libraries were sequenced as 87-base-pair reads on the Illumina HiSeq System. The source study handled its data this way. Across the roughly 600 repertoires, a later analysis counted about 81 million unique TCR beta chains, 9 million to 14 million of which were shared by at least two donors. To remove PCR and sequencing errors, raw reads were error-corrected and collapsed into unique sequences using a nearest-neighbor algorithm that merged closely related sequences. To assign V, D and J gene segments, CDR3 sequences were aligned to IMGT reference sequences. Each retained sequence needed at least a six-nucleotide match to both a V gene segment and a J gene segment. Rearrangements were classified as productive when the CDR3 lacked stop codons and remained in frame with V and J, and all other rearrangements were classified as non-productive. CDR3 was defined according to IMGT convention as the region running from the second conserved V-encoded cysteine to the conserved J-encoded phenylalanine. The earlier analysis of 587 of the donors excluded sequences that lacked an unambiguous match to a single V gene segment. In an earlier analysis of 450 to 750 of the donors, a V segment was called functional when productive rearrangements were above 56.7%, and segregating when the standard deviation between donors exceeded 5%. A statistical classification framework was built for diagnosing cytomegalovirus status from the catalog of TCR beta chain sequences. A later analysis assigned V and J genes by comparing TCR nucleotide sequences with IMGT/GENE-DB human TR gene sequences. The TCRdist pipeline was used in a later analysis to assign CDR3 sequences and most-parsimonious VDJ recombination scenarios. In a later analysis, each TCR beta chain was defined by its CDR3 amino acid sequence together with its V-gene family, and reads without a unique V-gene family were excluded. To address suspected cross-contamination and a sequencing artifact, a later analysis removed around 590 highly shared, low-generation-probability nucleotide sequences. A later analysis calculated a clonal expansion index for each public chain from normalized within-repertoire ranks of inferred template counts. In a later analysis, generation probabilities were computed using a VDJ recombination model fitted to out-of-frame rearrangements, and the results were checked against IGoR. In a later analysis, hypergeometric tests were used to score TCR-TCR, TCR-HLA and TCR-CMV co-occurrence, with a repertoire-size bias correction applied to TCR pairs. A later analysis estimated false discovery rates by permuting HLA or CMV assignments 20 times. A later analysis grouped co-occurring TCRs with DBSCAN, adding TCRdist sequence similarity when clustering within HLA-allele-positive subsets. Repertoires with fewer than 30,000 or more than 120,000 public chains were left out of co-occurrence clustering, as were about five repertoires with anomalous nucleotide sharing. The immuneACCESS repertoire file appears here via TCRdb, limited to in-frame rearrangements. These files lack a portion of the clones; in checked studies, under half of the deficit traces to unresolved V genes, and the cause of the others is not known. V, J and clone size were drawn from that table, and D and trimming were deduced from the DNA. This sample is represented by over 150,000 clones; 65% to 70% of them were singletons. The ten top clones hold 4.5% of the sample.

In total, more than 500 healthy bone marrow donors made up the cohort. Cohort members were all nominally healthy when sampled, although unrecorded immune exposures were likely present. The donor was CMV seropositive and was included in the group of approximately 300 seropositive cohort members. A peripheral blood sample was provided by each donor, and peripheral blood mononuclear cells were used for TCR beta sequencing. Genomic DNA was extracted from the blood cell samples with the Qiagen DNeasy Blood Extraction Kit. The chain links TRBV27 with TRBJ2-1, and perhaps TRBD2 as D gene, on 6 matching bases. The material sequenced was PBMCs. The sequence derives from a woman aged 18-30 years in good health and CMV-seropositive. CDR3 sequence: CASSLSGSSYNEQFF. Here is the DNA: TGTGCCAGCAGTTTATCCGGGAGCTCCTACAATGAGCAGTTCTTC.